These T cell receptor beta chains were read from a single sample in a study of response to subunit inactivated influenza vaccine. Each CDR3 protein gets one entry after TCRdb re-called the RT-PCR reads with MiXCR. The sample consists of about 780,000 distinct CDR3 sequences, around 18% of them appearing once. Sequencing was performed on PBMCs from blood, taken 4 to 6 days after vaccination. The receptor set was obtained from a man aged 45-65 years who received an inactivated influenza vaccine. Both conserved end residues are part of each CDR3. The order of the fields is J gene, V gene, CDR3 protein.

>TRBJ2-7|TRBV29-1
CSVEPLSGNYEQYF
>TRBJ1-1|TRBV29-1
CSAEDISNTEAFF
>TRBJ1-4|TRBV12-3/TRBV12-4
CASSRIGGEKLFF
>TRBJ2-7|TRBV10-1
CASSDSLTGVYEQYF
>TRBJ2-3|TRBV7-3
CASKTSRNTDTQYF
>TRBJ2-6|TRBV27
CASRSGVRSGANVLTF
>TRBJ2-1|TRBV20-1
CSVSSRPNREQFF
>TRBJ2-6|TRBV6-1
CASSSRGGGANVLTF
>TRBJ2-5|TRBV2
CASSRNPSGKETQYF
>TRBJ2-1|TRBV10-2
CASRLTSGLNEQFF
>TRBJ2-3|TRBV10-3
CAIKGGVAFTDTQYF
>TRBJ2-5|TRBV6-5
CASSYPPGSGYQETQYF
>TRBJ2-5|TRBV4-2
CASSQEGAGDFQETQYF
>TRBJ2-1|TRBV11-2
CASSLPRTDNEQFF
>TRBJ2-1|TRBV15
CATSRDLSVRLVGEQFF
>TRBJ2-5|TRBV7-2
CASSLRDVYGAQYF
>TRBJ2-1|TRBV4-1
CASSPLLLAGRNEQFF
>TRBJ2-5|TRBV6-1
CASSTGRRETQYF
>TRBJ2-7|TRBV15
CATSRVRGSEQYF
>TRBJ2-7|TRBV5-1
CASTRDSPYEQYF
>TRBJ2-1|TRBV5-1
CASSFDGGGYNEQFF
>TRBJ2-1|TRBV10-3
CAIRRLAGLDEQFF
>TRBJ1-4|TRBV15
CATSRDIQGEKLFF
>TRBJ1-1|TRBV20-1
CSPQGTMNTEAFF
>TRBJ2-3|TRBV9
CASSPPPSGGTDTQYF
>TRBJ1-5|TRBV12-3/TRBV12-4
CASSRYNQPQHF
>TRBJ2-7|TRBV20-1
CSATGEGYEQYF
>TRBJ1-5|TRBV28
CASSFRGGRGPQHF
>TRBJ2-1|TRBV7-9
CASALTGVDEQFF
>TRBJ1-5|TRBV28
CASSLSLQPQHF